Detailed here is one T cell receptor (beta chain). This entry belongs to a study of T cell changes during pregnancy in multiple sclerosis. The repertoire was sequenced with immunoSEQ multiplex PCR; TCRdb's copy has only in-frame clones and lacks some. Among around 41,000 clones listed, about 93% were seen once. V was clipped by 4 bases and J by 0 bases; unmatched bases: 10. The CDR3 runs to 18 residues. Germline CDR1 reads WNHNN; CDR2 reads SYGVQD (reference sequence). The input for sequencing was CD4+ T cells from peripheral blood mononuclear cells, taken in the third trimester of pregnancy. This chain uses TRBV10-1 with TRBJ2-1; 9 bases match TRBD2. This receptor was taken from a female donor in good health, enrolled as a control in a pregnancy study. The CDR3 sequence is CASSVPRLAETSYNEQFF. CDR3 in DNA: TGCGCCAGCAGTGTGCCGAGACTAGCGGAGACCTCCTACAATGAGCAGTTCTTC.